The clone carrying this T cell receptor (beta chain) has just a few counts. Its cognate antigen is unknown. This sample was taken from a study of cytomegalovirus exposure and HLA in healthy donors. Between the trimmed V and J ends, which lost 6 bases and 1 base, there was a span of 8 bases. The CDR3 loop spans 12 amino acids. Germline-derived CDR1 and CDR2 are SQVTM and ANQGSEA. Both 60 Vbeta primers and 13 Jbeta primers went into the PCR. The repertoire was sequenced with immunoSEQ multiplex PCR; TCRdb's copy has only in-frame clones and lacks some. The data contain approximately 170,000 clones, 60% to 80% of them seen just once; the ten biggest clones take up roughly 4.5%. Healthy individuals who donated bone marrow served as the donors. Study outcomes and limitations: Trimming of TCR beta V- and J-genes showed a link, identified in a later analysis, to a missense DCLRE1C variant. Common viral pathogens were later found to be apparently linked to several of the most significant clusters. From TCR beta sequences, most subjects' HLA-A and HLA-B alleles were reportedly predicted accurately.

The receptor was isolated from a man younger than 35 in good health and CMV-seropositive. The sequenced sample consisted of PBMCs. The genes are TRBV29-1 and TRBJ2-3; no clear D. The CDR3 nucleotides are TGCAGCGTACTCCCCGGCACAGATACGCAGTATTTT. Amino acid sequence: CSVLPGTDTQYF.